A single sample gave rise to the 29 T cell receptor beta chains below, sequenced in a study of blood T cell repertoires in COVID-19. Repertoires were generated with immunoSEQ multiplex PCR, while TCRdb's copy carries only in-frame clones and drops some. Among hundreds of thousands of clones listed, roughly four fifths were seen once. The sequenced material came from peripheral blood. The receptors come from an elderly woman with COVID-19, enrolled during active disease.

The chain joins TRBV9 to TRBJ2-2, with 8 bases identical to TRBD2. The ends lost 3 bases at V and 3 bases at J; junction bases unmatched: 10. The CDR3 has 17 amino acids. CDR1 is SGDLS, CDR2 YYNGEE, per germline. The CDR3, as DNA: TGTGCCAGCAGCGCGACTAGCGCCACGATCCACACCGGGGAGCTGTTTTTT. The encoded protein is CASSATSATIHTGELFF.

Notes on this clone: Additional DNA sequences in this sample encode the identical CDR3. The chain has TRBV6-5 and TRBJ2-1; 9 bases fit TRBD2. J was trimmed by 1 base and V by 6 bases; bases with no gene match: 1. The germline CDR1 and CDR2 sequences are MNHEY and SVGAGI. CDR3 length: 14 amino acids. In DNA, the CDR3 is TGTGCCAGCAGGGCGGGGGGGTCCTACAATGAGCAGTTCTTC. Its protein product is CASRAGGSYNEQFF.

The CDR3 bases are TGTGCCAGCAGCCGAGAACCCAGGGATACGCAGTATTTT. The encoded protein is CASSREPRDTQYF. The V gene is TRBV7-3, the J gene TRBJ2-3; unclear D gene. This CDR3 has 13 residues. Germline CDR1 is SGHTA and CDR2 is FQGTGA. V was trimmed by 5 bases and J by 6 bases, leaving 12 bases between them. The entire variable domain, with the rest obtained from reference TRBV7-3 and TRBJ2-3, is as follows: GAGVSQTPSNKVTEKGKYVELRCDPISGHTALYWYRQSLGQGPEFLIYFQGTGAADDSGLPNDRFFAVRPEGSVSTLKIQRTERGDSAVYLCASSREPRDTQYFGPGTRLTVL.

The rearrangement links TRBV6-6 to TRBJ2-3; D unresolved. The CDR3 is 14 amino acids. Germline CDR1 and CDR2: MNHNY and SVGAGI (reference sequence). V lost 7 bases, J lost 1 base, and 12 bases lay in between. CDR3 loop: CASIPSPGTDTQYF. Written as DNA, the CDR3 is TGTGCCAGCATCCCCTCCCCGGGCACAGATACGCAGTATTTT.

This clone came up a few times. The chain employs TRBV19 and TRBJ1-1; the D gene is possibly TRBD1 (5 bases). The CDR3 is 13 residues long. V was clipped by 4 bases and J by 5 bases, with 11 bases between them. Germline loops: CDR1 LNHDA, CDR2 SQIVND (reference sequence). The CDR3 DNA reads TGTGCCAGTAGTAGGCAGGGAAGAACTGAAGCTTTCTTT. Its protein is CASSRQGRTEAFF.

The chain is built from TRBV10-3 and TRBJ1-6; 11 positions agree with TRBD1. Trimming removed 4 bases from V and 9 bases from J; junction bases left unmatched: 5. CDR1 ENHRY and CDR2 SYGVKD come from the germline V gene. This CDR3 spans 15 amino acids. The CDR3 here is CAISGRGTGGSPLHF. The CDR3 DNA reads TGTGCCATCAGTGGGAGAGGGACAGGGGGTTCACCCCTCCACTTT.

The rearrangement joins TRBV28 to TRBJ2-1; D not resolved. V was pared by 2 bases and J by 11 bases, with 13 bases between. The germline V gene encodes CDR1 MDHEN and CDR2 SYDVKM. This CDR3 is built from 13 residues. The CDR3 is CASSLVALGKQFF. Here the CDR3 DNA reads TGTGCCAGCAGTTTAGTGGCCCTTGGTAAGCAGTTCTTC.

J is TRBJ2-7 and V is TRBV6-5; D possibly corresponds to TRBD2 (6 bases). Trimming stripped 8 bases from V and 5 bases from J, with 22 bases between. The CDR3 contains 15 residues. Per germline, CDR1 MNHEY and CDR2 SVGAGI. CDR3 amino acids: CASLEGLWEDHEQYF. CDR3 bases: TGTGCCAGCCTTGAGGGGCTTTGGGAGGACCACGAGCAGTACTTC.

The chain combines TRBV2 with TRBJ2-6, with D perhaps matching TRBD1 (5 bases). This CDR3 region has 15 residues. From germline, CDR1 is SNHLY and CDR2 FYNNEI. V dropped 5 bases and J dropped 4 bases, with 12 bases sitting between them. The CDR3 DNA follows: TGTGCCAGCAGTCCCAGACAGACCGGGGCCAACGTCCTGACTTTC. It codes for CASSPRQTGANVLTF.

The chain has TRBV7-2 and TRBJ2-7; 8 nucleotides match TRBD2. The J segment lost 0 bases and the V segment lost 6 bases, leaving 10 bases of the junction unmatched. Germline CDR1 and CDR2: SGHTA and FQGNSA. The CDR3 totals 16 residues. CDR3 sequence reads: CASSFAIAGRSYEQYF. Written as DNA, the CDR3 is TGTGCCAGCAGTTTCGCCATAGCGGGGCGCTCCTACGAGCAGTACTTC.

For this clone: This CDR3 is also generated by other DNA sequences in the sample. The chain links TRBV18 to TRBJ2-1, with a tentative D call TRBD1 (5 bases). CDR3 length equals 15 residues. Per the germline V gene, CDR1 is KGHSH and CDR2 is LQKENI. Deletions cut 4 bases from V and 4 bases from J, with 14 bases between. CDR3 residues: CASSLGQGTYNEQFF. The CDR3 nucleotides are TGTGCCAGCTCACTAGGGCAGGGTACGTACAATGAGCAGTTCTTC.

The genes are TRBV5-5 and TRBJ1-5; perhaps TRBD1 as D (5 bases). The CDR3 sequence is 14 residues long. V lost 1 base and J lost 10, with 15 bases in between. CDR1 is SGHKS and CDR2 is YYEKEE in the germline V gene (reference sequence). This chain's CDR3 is CASSLIPDTYPQHF. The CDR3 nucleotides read TGTGCCAGCAGCTTGATCCCGGACACCTATCCCCAGCATTTT.

This CDR3 reads CASSLGTGPPNEKLFF. DNA for the CDR3: TGTGCCAGCAGCTTGGGGACAGGGCCCCCTAATGAAAAACTGTTTTTT. The V call is TRBV5-5, the J call TRBJ1-4; 8 bases map to TRBD1. After removal of 0 bases from V and 3 bases from J, the junction contained 4 bases not matched to a gene. Germline V gene data show CDR1 as SGHKS and CDR2 as YYEKEE (reference sequence). CDR3 length: 16 residues.

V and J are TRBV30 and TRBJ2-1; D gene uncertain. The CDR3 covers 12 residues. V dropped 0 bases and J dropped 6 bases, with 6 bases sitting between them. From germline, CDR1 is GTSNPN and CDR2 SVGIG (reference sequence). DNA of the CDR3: TGTGCCTGGAGTGTAGTGGCCAATGAGCAGTTCTTC. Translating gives CAWSVVANEQFF.

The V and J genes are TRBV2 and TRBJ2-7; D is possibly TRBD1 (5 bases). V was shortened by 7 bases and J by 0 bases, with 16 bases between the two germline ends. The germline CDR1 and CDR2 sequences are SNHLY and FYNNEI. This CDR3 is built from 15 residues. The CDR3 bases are TGTGCCAGCACTCTAGACCTGGACACCTCCTACGAGCAGTACTTC. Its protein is CASTLDLDTSYEQYF. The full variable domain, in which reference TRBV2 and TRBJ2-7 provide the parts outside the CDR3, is EPEVTQTPSHQVTQMGQEVILRCVPISNHLYFYWYRQILGQKVEFLVSFYNNEISEKSEIFDDQFSVERPDGSNFTLKIRSTKLEDSAMYFCASTLDLDTSYEQYFGPGTRLTVT.

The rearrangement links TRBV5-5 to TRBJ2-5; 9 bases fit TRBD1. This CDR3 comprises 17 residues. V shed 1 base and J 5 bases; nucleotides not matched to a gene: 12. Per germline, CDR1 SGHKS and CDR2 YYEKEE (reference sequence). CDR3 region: CASSLQPPQGAGETQYF. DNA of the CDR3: TGTGCCAGCAGCTTGCAACCCCCACAGGGGGCTGGGGAGACCCAGTACTTC.

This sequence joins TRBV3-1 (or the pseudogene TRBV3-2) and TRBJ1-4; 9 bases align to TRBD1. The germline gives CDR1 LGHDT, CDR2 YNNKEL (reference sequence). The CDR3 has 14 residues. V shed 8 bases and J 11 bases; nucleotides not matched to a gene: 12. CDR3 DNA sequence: TGTGCCAGCTGGGCCGGGACAGGGAGGGGGAAACTGTTTTTT. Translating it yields CASWAGTGRGKLFF.

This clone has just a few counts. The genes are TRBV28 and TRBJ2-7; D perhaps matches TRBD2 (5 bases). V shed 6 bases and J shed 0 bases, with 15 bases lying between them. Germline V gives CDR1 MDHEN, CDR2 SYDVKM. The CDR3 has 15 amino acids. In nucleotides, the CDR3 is TGTGCCAGCAGCCCGATTGAGGGATTCTCCTACGAGCAGTACTTC. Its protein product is CASSPIEGFSYEQYF.

In nucleotides, the CDR3 is TGCAGTGCTAATGAGGACAAGACGACTGAAGCTTTCTTT. This sequence encodes CSANEDKTTEAFF. The gene calls are TRBV20-1 and TRBJ1-1; perhaps TRBD1 as D (5 bases). The CDR3 contains 13 residues. Germline loops: CDR1 DFQATT, CDR2 SNEGSKA (reference sequence). V was trimmed by 4 bases and J by 5 bases, leaving 14 bases between them.

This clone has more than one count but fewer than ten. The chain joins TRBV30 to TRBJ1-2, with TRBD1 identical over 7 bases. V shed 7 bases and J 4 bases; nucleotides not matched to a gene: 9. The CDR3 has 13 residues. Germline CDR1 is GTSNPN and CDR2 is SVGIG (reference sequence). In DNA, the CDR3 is TGTGCCTCCGCCGGAGGGGGCCTCTATGGCTACACCTTC. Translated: CASAGGGLYGYTF.

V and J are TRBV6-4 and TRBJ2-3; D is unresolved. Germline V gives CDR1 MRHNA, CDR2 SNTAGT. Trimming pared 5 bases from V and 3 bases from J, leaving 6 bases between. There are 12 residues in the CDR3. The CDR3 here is CASSPRTDTQYF. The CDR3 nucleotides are TGTGCCAGCAGTCCGAGGACAGATACGCAGTATTTT.

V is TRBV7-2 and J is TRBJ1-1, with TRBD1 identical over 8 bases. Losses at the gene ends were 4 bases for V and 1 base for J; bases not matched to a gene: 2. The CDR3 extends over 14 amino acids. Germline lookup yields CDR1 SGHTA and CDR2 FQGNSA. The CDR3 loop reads CASSSRGRNTEAFF. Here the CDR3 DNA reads TGTGCCAGCAGCTCCAGGGGGCGGAACACTGAAGCTTTCTTT.

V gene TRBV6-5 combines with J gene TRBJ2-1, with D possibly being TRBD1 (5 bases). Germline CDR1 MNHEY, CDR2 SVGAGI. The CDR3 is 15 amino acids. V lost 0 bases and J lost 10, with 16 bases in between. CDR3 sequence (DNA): TGTGCCAGCAGTTACTCGGGCATGGGGCCGAAGGAGCAGTTCTTC. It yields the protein CASSYSGMGPKEQFF.

The CDR3: CASSLVGTGSNEQFF. DNA for the CDR3: TGTGCCAGCAGCTTAGTAGGGACAGGGTCAAATGAGCAGTTCTTC. The V gene is TRBV7-9, the J gene TRBJ2-1, with TRBD1 identical over 9 bases. The CDR3 is 15 residues long. Germline trimming cut 1 base from V and 7 bases from J; bases unmatched to any gene: 5. Germline V CDR1 and CDR2: SEHNR, FQNEAQ (reference sequence). The full variable domain, rest sourced from reference TRBV7-9 and TRBJ2-1, is DTGVSQNPRHKITKRGQNVTFRCDPISEHNRLYWYRQTLGQGPEFLTYFQNEAQLEKSRLLSDRFSAERPKGSFSTLEIQRTEQGDSAMYLCASSLVGTGSNEQFFGPGTRLTVL.

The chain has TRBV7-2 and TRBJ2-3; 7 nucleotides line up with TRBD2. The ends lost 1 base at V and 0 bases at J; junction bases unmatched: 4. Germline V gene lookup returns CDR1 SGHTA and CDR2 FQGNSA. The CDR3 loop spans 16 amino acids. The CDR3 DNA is TGTGCCAGCAGCTTAGGTAGCGGGCGAAGCACAGATACGCAGTATTTT. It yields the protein CASSLGSGRSTDTQYF.

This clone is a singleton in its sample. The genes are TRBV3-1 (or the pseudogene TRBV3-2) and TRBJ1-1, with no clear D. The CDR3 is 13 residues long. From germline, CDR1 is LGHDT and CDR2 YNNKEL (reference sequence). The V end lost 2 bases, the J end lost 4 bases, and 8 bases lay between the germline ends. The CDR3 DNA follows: TGTGCCAGCAGCCAATTGGCTAGCACTGAAGCTTTCTTT. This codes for CASSQLASTEAFF.

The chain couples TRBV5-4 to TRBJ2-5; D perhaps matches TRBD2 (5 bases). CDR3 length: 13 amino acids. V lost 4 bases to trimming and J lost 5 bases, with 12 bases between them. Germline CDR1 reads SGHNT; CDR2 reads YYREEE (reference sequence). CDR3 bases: TGTGCCAGCAGCCCCCGAACGGGGGAGACCCAGTACTTC. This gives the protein CASSPRTGETQYF.

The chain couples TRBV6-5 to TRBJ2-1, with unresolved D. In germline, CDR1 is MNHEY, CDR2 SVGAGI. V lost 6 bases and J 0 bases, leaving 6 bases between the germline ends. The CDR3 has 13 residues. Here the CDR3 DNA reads TGTGCCAGCAGGGCTAGCTCCTACAATGAGCAGTTCTTC. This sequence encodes CASRASSYNEQFF.

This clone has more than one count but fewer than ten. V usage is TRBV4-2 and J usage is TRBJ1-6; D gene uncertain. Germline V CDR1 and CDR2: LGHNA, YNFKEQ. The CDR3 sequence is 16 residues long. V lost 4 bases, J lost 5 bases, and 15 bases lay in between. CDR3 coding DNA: TGTGCCAGCAGCCTAAGACCTGCGGGCGATAATTCACCCCTCCACTTT. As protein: CASSLRPAGDNSPLHF.